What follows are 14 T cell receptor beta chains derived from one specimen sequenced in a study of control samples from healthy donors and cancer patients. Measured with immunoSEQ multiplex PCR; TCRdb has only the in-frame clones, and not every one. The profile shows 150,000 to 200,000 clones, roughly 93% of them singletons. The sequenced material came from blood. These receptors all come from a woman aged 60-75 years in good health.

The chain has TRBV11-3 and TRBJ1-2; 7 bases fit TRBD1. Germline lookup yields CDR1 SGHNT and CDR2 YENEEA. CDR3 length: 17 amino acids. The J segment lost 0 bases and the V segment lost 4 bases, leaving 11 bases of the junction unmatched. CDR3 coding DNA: TGTGCCAGCAGCTCCATGAGACAGGGTCCCACTAACTATGGCTACACCTTC. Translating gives CASSSMRQGPTNYGYTF. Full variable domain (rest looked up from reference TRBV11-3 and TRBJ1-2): EAGVVQSPRYKIIEKKQPVAFWCNPISGHNTLYWYLQNLGQGPELLIRYENEEAVDDSQLPKDRFSAERLKGVDSTLKIQPAELGDSAVYLCASSSMRQGPTNYGYTFGSGTRLTVV.

The CDR3, as DNA: TGTGCCAGCAGCTTAGAAAGATCAGGTGGCTACACCTTC. Translation: CASSLERSGGYTF. This chain uses TRBV7-2 with TRBJ1-2; D unclear. CDR1 and CDR2 (germline): SGHTA, FQGNSA. V was cut by 1 base and J by 7 bases, with 10 bases left in between. The CDR3 loop spans 13 amino acids.

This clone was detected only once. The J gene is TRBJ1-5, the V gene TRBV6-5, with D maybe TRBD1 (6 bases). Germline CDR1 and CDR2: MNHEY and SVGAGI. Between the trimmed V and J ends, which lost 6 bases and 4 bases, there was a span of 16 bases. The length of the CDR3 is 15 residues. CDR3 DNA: TGTGCCAGCAGCTTTGAACAGGGTTTAAATCAGCCCCAGCATTTT. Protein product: CASSFEQGLNQPQHF.

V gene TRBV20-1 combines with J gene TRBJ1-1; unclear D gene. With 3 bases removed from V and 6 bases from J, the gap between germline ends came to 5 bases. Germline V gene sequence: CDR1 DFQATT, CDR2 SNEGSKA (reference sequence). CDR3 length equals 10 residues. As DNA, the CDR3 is TGCAGTGCTAGGTCCGCTGAAGCTTTCTTT. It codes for CSARSAEAFF.

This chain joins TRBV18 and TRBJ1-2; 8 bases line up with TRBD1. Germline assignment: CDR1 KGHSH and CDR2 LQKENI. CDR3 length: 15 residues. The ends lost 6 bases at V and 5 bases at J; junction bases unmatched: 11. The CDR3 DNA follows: TGTGCCAGCTCCAAAGGCCAGGGGGCGGAATATGGCTACACCTTC. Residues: CASSKGQGAEYGYTF. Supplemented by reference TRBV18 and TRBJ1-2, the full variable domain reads NAGVMQNPRHLVRRRGQEARLRCSPMKGHSHVYWYRQLPEEGLKFMVYLQKENIIDESGMPKERFSAEFPKEGPSILRIQQVVRGDSAAYFCASSKGQGAEYGYTFGSGTRLTVV.

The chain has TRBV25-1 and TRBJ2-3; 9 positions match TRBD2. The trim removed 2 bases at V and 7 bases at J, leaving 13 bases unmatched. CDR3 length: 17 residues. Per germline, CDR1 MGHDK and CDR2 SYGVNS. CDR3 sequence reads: CASSERLGAGGLNTQYF. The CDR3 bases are TGTGCCAGCAGTGAACGATTGGGGGCGGGGGGGCTGAATACGCAGTATTTT.

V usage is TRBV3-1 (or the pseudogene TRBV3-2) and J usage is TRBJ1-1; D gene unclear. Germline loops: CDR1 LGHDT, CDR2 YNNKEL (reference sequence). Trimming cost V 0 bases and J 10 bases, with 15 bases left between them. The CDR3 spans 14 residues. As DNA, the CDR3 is TGTGCCAGCAGCCAAGAGAGGGTCGGTCGGCGAGCTTTCTTT. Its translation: CASSQERVGRRAFF.

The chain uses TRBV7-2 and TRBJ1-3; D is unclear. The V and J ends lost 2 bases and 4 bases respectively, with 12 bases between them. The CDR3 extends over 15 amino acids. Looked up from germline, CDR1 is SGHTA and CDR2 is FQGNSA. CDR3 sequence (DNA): TGTGCCAGCAGCTTACACACCTTAAGGGGAAACACCATATATTTT. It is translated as CASSLHTLRGNTIYF.

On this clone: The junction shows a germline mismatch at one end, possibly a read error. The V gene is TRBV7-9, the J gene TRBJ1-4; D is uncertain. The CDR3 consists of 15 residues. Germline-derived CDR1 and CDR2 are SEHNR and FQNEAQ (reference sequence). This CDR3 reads CASSPSEGVNGKLFF. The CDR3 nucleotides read TGTGCCAGCAGCCCCTCAGAAGGAGTGAATGGAAAACTGTTTTTT.

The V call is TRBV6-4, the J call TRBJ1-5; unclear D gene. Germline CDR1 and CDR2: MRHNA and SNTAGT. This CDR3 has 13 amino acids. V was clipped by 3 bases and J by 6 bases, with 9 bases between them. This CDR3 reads CASSEEIGQPQHF. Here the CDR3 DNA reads TGTGCCAGCAGTGAGGAGATTGGTCAGCCCCAGCATTTT.

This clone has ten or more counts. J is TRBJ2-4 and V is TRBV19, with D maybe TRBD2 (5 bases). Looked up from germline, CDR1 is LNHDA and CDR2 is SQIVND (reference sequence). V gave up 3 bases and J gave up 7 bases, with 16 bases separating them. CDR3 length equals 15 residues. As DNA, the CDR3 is TGTGCCAGTAGTATGGCGGGCCTAGTTGGGAACATTCAGTACTTC. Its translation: CASSMAGLVGNIQYF. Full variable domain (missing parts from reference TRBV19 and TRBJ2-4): DGGITQSPKYLFRKEGQNVTLSCEQNLNHDAMYWYRQDPGQGLRLIYYSQIVNDFQKGDIAEGYSVSREKKESFPLTVTSAQKNPTAFYLCASSMAGLVGNIQYFGAGTRLSVL.

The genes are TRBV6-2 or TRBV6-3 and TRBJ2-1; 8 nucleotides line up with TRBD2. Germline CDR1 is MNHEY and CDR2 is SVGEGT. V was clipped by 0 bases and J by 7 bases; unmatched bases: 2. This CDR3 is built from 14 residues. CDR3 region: CASSYSTSANEQFF. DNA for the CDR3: TGTGCCAGCAGTTACTCGACTAGCGCGAATGAGCAGTTCTTC.

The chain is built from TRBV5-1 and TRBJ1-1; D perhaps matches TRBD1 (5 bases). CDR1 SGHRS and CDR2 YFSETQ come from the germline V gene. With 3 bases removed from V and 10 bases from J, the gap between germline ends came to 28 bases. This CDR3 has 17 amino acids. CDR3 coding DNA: TGCGCCAGCAGCTGGGGGGATCTAAGGGGCGACCTCCCCCGAGCTTTCTTT. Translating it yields CASSWGDLRGDLPRAFF.

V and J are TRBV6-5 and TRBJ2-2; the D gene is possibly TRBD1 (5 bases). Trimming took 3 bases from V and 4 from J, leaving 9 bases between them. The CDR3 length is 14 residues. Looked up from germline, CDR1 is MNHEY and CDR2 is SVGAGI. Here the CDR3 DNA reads TGTGCCAGCAGTTATCACAGGTCCACCGGGGAGCTGTTTTTT. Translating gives CASSYHRSTGELFF.